What follows describes a single TCR beta chain. The target antigen is unknown. The CDR3 loop spans 13 amino acids. J was trimmed by 3 bases and V by 2 bases; bases with no gene match: 1. Germline loops: CDR1 SGHNT, CDR2 YYREEE (reference sequence). Method: immunoSEQ multiplex PCR; TCRdb's copy keeps in-frame clones and lacks some. The repertoire holds about 46,000 clones, with around four fifths as singletons. These data are taken from a study of vaccination effects on CD4 cells after COVID-19. At the level of the study: Participants were given two doses of BNT162b2 or mRNA-1273 vaccine. At 16 days and one week before vaccination, a couple of convalescent patients gave samples. Whole-study findings and limits: Substantial clonal contraction characterized both infection- and vaccine-induced clones late after vaccination.

Following a roughly 9-day culture, CD4+ T cells were purified. Replacing half the medium with IL-2 medium was done on days 3 and 7. V usage is TRBV5-4 and J usage is TRBJ2-5; 7 nucleotides match TRBD2. This receptor was identified in a human donor who had a prior SARS-CoV-2 infection. This sample comprised CD4+ T cells from PBMCs cultured without peptide, obtained before COVID-19 vaccination. The CDR3 sequence is CASSFAGEETQYF. In DNA, the CDR3 is TGTGCCAGCAGCTTTGCGGGAGAAGAGACCCAGTACTTC. The full variable domain, in which reference TRBV5-4 and TRBJ2-5 provide the parts outside the CDR3, is ETGVTQSPTHLIKTRGQQVTLRCSSQSGHNTVSWYQQALGQGPQFIFQYYREEENGRGNFPPRFSGLQFPNYSSELNVNALELDDSALYLCASSFAGEETQYFGPGTRLLVL.